The 8 T cell receptor beta chains below all came from one sample that was sequenced in a study of T cell repertoires in aging, cancer and after chemotherapy. TRB rearrangements spanning V, D and J were amplified using mixed TRB-A/B primers. One entry per CDR3 protein results from TCRdb running MiXCR on the multiplex PCR reads. The data contain 2,600 or so distinct CDR3 sequences, 45% to 75% of them singletons. Peripheral blood genomic DNA, not sorted cells or RNA, was the template. What was sequenced was blood. The origin of the receptors is a human donor with a blood cancer.

The rearrangement joins TRBV15 to TRBJ1-2; D unclear. Per the germline V gene, CDR1 is LNHNV and CDR2 is YYDKDF (reference sequence). Trimming removed 1 base from V and 8 bases from J, with 23 bases in between. The CDR3 is 17 residues long. DNA of the CDR3: TGTGCCACCAGCAGAGTTCCGGCAGGCCCCCAATCGGGGGGCTACACCTTC. Its translation: CATSRVPAGPQSGGYTF.

V and J are TRBV12-3 or TRBV12-4 and TRBJ1-6; 9 bases match TRBD1. The junction had 3 bases not matched to a gene; V was cut back by 6 bases and J by 3 bases. The CDR3 is 15 amino acids. CDR3 in DNA: TGTGCCAGCAGCCAGGGACAGGGCTATAATTCACCCCTCCACTTT. It is translated as CASSQGQGYNSPLHF.

In this sample, this clonotype turned up a few times. V and J are TRBV12-3 or TRBV12-4 and TRBJ1-1, with D uncertain. With 4 bases removed from V and 3 bases from J, the gap between germline ends came to 9 bases. There are 13 residues in the CDR3. Here the CDR3 DNA reads TGTGCCAGCAGTTCCCTCCTGGACACTGAAGCTTTCTTT. It encodes CASSSLLDTEAFF.

CDR3: CAWSVRRGYTF. DNA of the CDR3: TGTGCCTGGAGTGTACGTCGGGGCTACACCTTC. The V call is TRBV30, the J call TRBJ1-2, with no clear D. CDR1 and CDR2 from the germline V gene are GTSNPN and SVGIG (reference sequence). The CDR3 is 11 amino acids. V dropped 0 bases and J dropped 8 bases, with 7 bases sitting between them.

The chain employs TRBV6-5 and TRBJ1-5; D is perhaps TRBD1 (6 bases). This CDR3 region has 15 residues. Germline assignment: CDR1 MNHEY and CDR2 SVGAGI. Trimming took 5 bases from V and 2 from J, leaving 13 bases between them. The CDR3 nucleotides read TGTGCCAGCAGTGGCCAGGGGATCGGCAATCAGCCCCAGCATTTT. This sequence encodes CASSGQGIGNQPQHF.

CDR3 coding DNA: TGTGCCAGCAGTCCCAGAAACGAGCAGTACTTC. Protein: CASSPRNEQYF. The chain is built from TRBV12-3 or TRBV12-4 and TRBJ2-7, with no clear D. This CDR3 spans 11 amino acids. The V gene lost 5 bases and the J gene lost 5 bases, with 7 bases spanning the gap.

The CDR3 is CAIRDLNKKLFF. The CDR3 coding sequence is TGTGCCATCAGGGACCTAAATAAAAAACTGTTTTTT. The chain has TRBV10-3 and TRBJ1-4; D gene unclear. Trimming took 6 bases from V and 9 from J, leaving 11 bases between them. Germline loops: CDR1 ENHRY, CDR2 SYGVKD. CDR3 length: 12 residues.

The chain combines TRBV7-2 with TRBJ2-5; 7 nucleotides line up with TRBD1. There are 16 residues in the CDR3. Germline V lookup: CDR1 SGHTA, CDR2 FQGNSA. With 0 bases clipped from V and 2 bases from J, the junction kept 6 bases outside the gene matches. The CDR3 spells CASSLALMGQQETQYF. CDR3 coding DNA: TGTGCCAGCAGCTTAGCGCTAATGGGACAGCAAGAGACCCAGTACTTC.